This TCR beta chain was found in a study of blood T cells in healthy people across ages. Study overall: Per two T cells, template switching captured roughly one barcoded beta molecule.

Germline CDR1 reads SEHNR; CDR2 reads FQNEAQ (reference sequence). The CDR3 is 13 amino acids. The V and J ends lost 4 bases and 1 base respectively, with 7 bases between them. Through a sample-barcoded 5' primer and a J-beta primer mix, a second PCR was run for about 6 to 12 cycles. TCRdb processed the 5' RACE reads anew with MiXCR; each CDR3 protein has one entry. This sample carries some 700,000 distinct CDR3 sequences, roughly 41% of them seen once, and the ten largest clones take 20%. Per sample, extraction of total RNA gave at least 5 micrograms in every case. Whole-study results and caveats: Conclusively comparing naive with antigen-experienced cells was impossible with unsorted PBMCs. While age rose, TCR beta diversity per million T cells dropped in a roughly linear way.

In regard to this clonotype: The antigen is unknown.

The chain couples TRBV7-9 to TRBJ1-2; perhaps TRBD1 as D (5 bases). Sample: blood. The TCR comes from a woman aged 60-75 years in good health. The CDR3 reads CASSSRDNYGYTF. Here the CDR3 DNA reads TGTGCCAGCAGCTCCAGGGATAACTATGGCTACACCTTC.